Following are 28 T cell receptor beta chains from one sample sequenced in a study of blood T cell repertoires in COVID-19 (dated by TCRdb to 2019 to 2021). Library construction relied on the immunoSEQ multiplex PCR assay. What TCRdb holds here is the immuneACCESS table cut down to in-frame rearrangements. Part of the clones is not present; checked against another copy, under half of the missing clones reflect an unresolved V gene, and the others are unexplained. The sample records roughly 280,000 clones, about 88% of which are singletons. Over 1.5% of the sample is taken by the ten largest. The sequenced sample consisted of peripheral blood. The receptors were gathered from a man aged 25-40 years with active or convalescent COVID-19.

The chain couples TRBV10-3 to TRBJ2-2; TRBD2 matches at 7 bases. CDR3 length: 14 amino acids. V trimming: 8 bases; J trimming: 6 bases; junction bases outside the gene matches: 9. CDR1 and CDR2 (germline): ENHRY, SYGVKD. The DNA for the CDR3 is TGTGCCATCGCCGGGACTAATAAGGCCGGGGAGCTGTTTTTT. Protein sequence: CAIAGTNKAGELFF.

The genes are TRBV4-1 and TRBJ1-1, with D unresolved. V was cut by 3 bases and J by 6 bases, with 14 bases left in between. Germline lookup yields CDR1 MGHRA and CDR2 YSYEKL. This CDR3 contains 14 residues. CDR3 DNA sequence: TGCGCCAGCAGCCAGAGACACGAGCCCCCTGAAGCTTTCTTT. Protein: CASSQRHEPPEAFF.

This rearrangement joins TRBV7-9 to TRBJ2-5; 9 nucleotides line up with TRBD2. J lost 3 bases, V lost 4 bases, and 9 bases had no gene match. Germline values: CDR1 SEHNR, CDR2 FQNEAQ (reference sequence). This CDR3 is built from 16 residues. Here the CDR3 reads CASSSSRASGEETQYF. CDR3 nucleotide sequence: TGTGCCAGCAGCTCTAGTAGGGCTAGCGGGGAAGAGACCCAGTACTTC.

V is TRBV4-2 and J is TRBJ1-2, with D possibly being TRBD1 (5 bases). Germline V gene data show CDR1 as LGHNA and CDR2 as YNFKEQ. The CDR3 contains 15 residues. Between the trimmed V and J ends, which lost 2 bases and 5 bases, there was a span of 15 bases. CDR3 loop: CASSQLPQAPYGYTF. DNA for the CDR3: TGTGCCAGCAGCCAATTACCACAGGCCCCTTATGGCTACACCTTC.

V gene TRBV5-1 combines with J gene TRBJ1-1; D gene ambiguous. Trimming cost V 0 bases and J 1 base, with 4 bases left between them. The germline V gene encodes CDR1 SGHRS and CDR2 YFSETQ. This CDR3 contains 13 residues. CDR3 sequence reads: CASSLDRNTEAFF. DNA of the CDR3: TGCGCCAGCAGCTTGGACAGGAACACTGAAGCTTTCTTT.

Only a few counts were recorded for this clone. The chain is built from TRBV9 and TRBJ1-2; D is unclear. Trimming shortened V by 0 bases and J by 6 bases, and 12 bases separated the two germline ends. This CDR3 comprises 14 residues. The germline gives CDR1 SGDLS, CDR2 YYNGEE. CDR3 residues: CASSVGRAGDGYTF. CDR3 bases: TGTGCCAGCAGCGTAGGACGGGCCGGGGATGGCTACACCTTC. The full variable domain, rest sourced from reference TRBV9 and TRBJ1-2, is DSGVTQTPKHLITATGQRVTLRCSPRSGDLSVYWYQQSLDQGLQFLIQYYNGEERAKGNILERFSAQQFPDLHSELNLSSLELGDSALYFCASSVGRAGDGYTFGSGTRLTVV.

This clone occurred a few times. This chain links TRBV4-3 with TRBJ1-2, with D possibly matching TRBD1 (5 bases). Germline CDR1 is LGHNA and CDR2 is YSLEER. V gave up 0 bases and J gave up 5 bases, with 13 bases separating them. This CDR3 is built from 15 residues. The CDR3 DNA follows: TGCGCCAGCAGCCAAGATTGGGGCGAACAATATGGCTACACCTTC. Translation: CASSQDWGEQYGYTF.

V usage is TRBV7-9 and J usage is TRBJ2-7; perhaps TRBD1 as D (6 bases). CDR1 is SEHNR, CDR2 FQNEAQ, per germline (reference sequence). Trimming removed 5 bases from V and 5 bases from J, with 16 bases in between. The CDR3 length is 14 residues. The CDR3 coding sequence is TGTGCCAGCAGCCCCCAGGGACATTTGGACGAGCAGTACTTC. It yields the protein CASSPQGHLDEQYF. Full variable domain (rest looked up from reference TRBV7-9 and TRBJ2-7): DTGVSQNPRHKITKRGQNVTFRCDPISEHNRLYWYRQTLGQGPEFLTYFQNEAQLEKSRLLSDRFSAERPKGSFSTLEIQRTEQGDSAMYLCASSPQGHLDEQYFGPGTRLTVT.

V and J are TRBV6-5 and TRBJ1-1, with D maybe TRBD1 (5 bases). V lost 5 bases to trimming and J lost 1 base, with 8 bases between them. CDR1 is MNHEY and CDR2 is SVGAGI in the germline V gene. The CDR3 runs to 13 residues. CDR3 in DNA: TGTGCCAGCAGTCGGCAGGGGAACACTGAAGCTTTCTTT. This gives the protein CASSRQGNTEAFF.

This chain uses TRBV19 with TRBJ2-1; 9 nucleotides match TRBD2. The germline V gene encodes CDR1 LNHDA and CDR2 SQIVND (reference sequence). V gave up 4 bases and J gave up 4 bases; unmatched junction bases: 8. CDR3 length equals 16 residues. The CDR3 sequence: CASSRGLAGMYNEQFF. DNA for the CDR3: TGTGCCAGTAGTAGGGGGCTAGCGGGGATGTACAATGAGCAGTTCTTC.

The rearrangement joins TRBV7-2 to TRBJ2-2; TRBD2 matches at 7 bases. The length of the CDR3 is 17 residues. Germline CDR1 is SGHTA and CDR2 is FQGNSA. V trimming: 1 base; J trimming: 7 bases; junction bases outside the gene matches: 12. The CDR3 spells CASSLGGGLDVVGELFF. CDR3 DNA: TGTGCCAGCAGCTTAGGAGGTGGACTAGACGTTGTCGGGGAGCTGTTTTTT. Full variable domain (rest looked up from reference TRBV7-2 and TRBJ2-2): GAGVSQSPSNKVTEKGKDVELRCDPISGHTALYWYRQSLGQGLEFLIYFQGNSAPDKSGLPSDRFSAERTGGSVSTLTIQRTQQEDSAVYLCASSLGGGLDVVGELFFGEGSRLTVL.

V is TRBV2 and J is TRBJ2-7; no firm D call. Trimming removed 4 bases from V and 2 bases from J, with 9 bases in between. The length of the CDR3 is 13 residues. CDR1 is SNHLY and CDR2 is FYNNEI in the germline V gene. Written as DNA, the CDR3 is TGTGCCAGCAGTGGAGGCATAGCCTACGAGCAGTACTTC. This translates into CASSGGIAYEQYF.

The rearrangement links TRBV29-1 to TRBJ2-2, with TRBD2 matching over 11 bases. This CDR3 is built from 14 residues. Germline CDR1 and CDR2: SQVTM and ANQGSEA. Losses at the gene ends were 4 bases for V and 5 bases for J; bases not matched to a gene: 3. In DNA form, the CDR3 reads TGCAGCGTTGCCCTAGCGGGGGGTACCGGGGAGCTGTTTTTT. It translates to CSVALAGGTGELFF.

The chain is built from TRBV29-1 and TRBJ1-2; TRBD1 aligns across 8 bases. The CDR3 is 13 residues long. Germline-derived CDR1 and CDR2 are SQVTM and ANQGSEA. Trimming cost V 4 bases and J 6 bases; bases outside gene matches: 7. In DNA, the CDR3 is TGCAGCGTTGGCGGACAGGGTGGCGATGGCTACACCTTC. Translated: CSVGGQGGDGYTF.

The DNA for the CDR3 is TGTGCCAGCAGCTCGCTGGGGCTCGGCTATGGCTACACCTTC. As protein: CASSSLGLGYGYTF. The chain joins TRBV11-2 to TRBJ1-2; TRBD1 might be the D (5 bases). The CDR3 has 14 amino acids. V dropped 4 bases and J dropped 4 bases, with 13 bases sitting between them. The V gene's germline CDR1 is SGHAT and CDR2 FQNNGV.

V gene TRBV5-5 combines with J gene TRBJ1-4, with 10 bases fitting TRBD1. Germline loops: CDR1 SGHKS, CDR2 YYEKEE (reference sequence). The CDR3 consists of 16 residues. Trimming took 4 bases from V and 3 from J; bases not matched to a gene: 6. The CDR3 DNA sequence: TGTGCCAGCAGCCCGGGGACAGGGGTGGCTAATGAAAAACTGTTTTTT. Encoded protein: CASSPGTGVANEKLFF.

The chain combines TRBV6-6 with TRBJ1-6; TRBD1 matches 8 bases. The J segment lost 10 bases and the V segment lost 6 bases, leaving 8 bases of the junction unmatched. The CDR3 totals 14 residues. From germline, CDR1 is MNHNY and CDR2 SVGAGI (reference sequence). CDR3 nucleotide sequence: TGTGCCAGCAGACCCCGGGACAGGTTATCACCCCTCCACTTT. It yields the protein CASRPRDRLSPLHF.

This clone has only one observation. The rearrangement uses TRBV19 and TRBJ1-2, with D maybe TRBD1 (6 bases). Germline V lookup: CDR1 LNHDA, CDR2 SQIVND (reference sequence). The CDR3 is 16 amino acids. V gave up 4 bases and J gave up 3 bases, with 18 bases separating them. The CDR3 DNA follows: TGTGCCAGTAGTACAGGACAGAACAAAGGACACTATGGCTACACCTTC. Its translation is CASSTGQNKGHYGYTF.

For the CDR3, the DNA is TGTGCCAGCAGCCCCTGGGACAGGGGTGAAAAACTGTTTTTT. Amino acids: CASSPWDRGEKLFF. This chain joins TRBV5-6 and TRBJ1-4; 10 bases fit TRBD1. CDR1 SGHDT and CDR2 YYEEEE come from the germline V gene. Trimming took 4 bases from V and 7 from J; bases not matched to a gene: 4. The CDR3 contains 14 residues.

The chain has TRBV29-1 and TRBJ1-1, with a weak D call TRBD1 (6 bases). The CDR3 loop spans 12 amino acids. V dropped 6 bases and J dropped 3 bases, with 11 bases sitting between them. Germline lookup yields CDR1 SQVTM and CDR2 ANQGSEA. The CDR3 DNA sequence: TGCAGCGTGGGGACACACGACACTGAAGCTTTCTTT. Translation: CSVGTHDTEAFF.

J is TRBJ2-5 and V is TRBV20-1, with 7 bases fitting TRBD1. Per germline, CDR1 DFQATT and CDR2 SNEGSKA (reference sequence). V was pared by 3 bases and J by 2 bases, with 9 bases of the junction left unmatched. The CDR3 spans 15 residues. This CDR3 reads CSASWGDREQETQYF. CDR3 nucleotide sequence: TGCAGTGCTAGTTGGGGAGACAGGGAACAAGAGACCCAGTACTTC.

This chain uses TRBV4-1 with TRBJ1-1, with 10 bases aligning to TRBD1. The CDR3 sequence is 17 residues long. With V trimmed by 1 base and J by 5 bases, 10 bases remained unmatched. CDR1 and CDR2 (germline): MGHRA, YSYEKL. CDR3: CASSQVQSGTGDTEAFF. The CDR3 DNA is TGCGCCAGCAGCCAAGTCCAATCTGGGACAGGGGATACTGAAGCTTTCTTT.

This clone was seen only once. The gene calls are TRBV27 and TRBJ2-1; D might be TRBD1 (6 bases). V was shortened by 6 bases and J by 5 bases, with 14 bases between the two germline ends. Germline-derived CDR1 and CDR2 are MNHEY and SMNVEV (reference sequence). The CDR3 has 14 residues. The CDR3 protein is CASSLRGNNNEQFF. CDR3 DNA sequence: TGTGCCAGCAGCCTGAGGGGGAATAACAATGAGCAGTTCTTC.

The V and J genes are TRBV13 and TRBJ1-1, with D unresolved. CDR1 and CDR2 (germline): PRHDT, FYEKMQ (reference sequence). With 5 bases removed from V and 0 bases from J, the gap between germline ends came to 16 bases. The CDR3 extends over 16 amino acids. The CDR3 loop reads CASSPQTNTMNTEAFF. The CDR3, as DNA: TGTGCCAGCAGCCCACAGACTAATACCATGAACACTGAAGCTTTCTTT.

The rearrangement links TRBV10-2 to TRBJ2-2, with a tentative D call TRBD1 (6 bases). Trimming took 4 bases from V and 4 from J, leaving 16 bases between them. This CDR3 is built from 16 residues. Germline assignment: CDR1 WSHSY and CDR2 SAAADI. DNA of the CDR3: TGCGCCAGCAGTGCCCAAGGGGGTGGGGTCACCGGGGAGCTGTTTTTT. This gives the protein CASSAQGGGVTGELFF.

CDR3 sequence: CASRTAPQGNTEAFF. In DNA form, the CDR3 reads TGTGCCAGCAGAACTGCCCCCCAGGGGAACACTGAAGCTTTCTTT. The J gene is TRBJ1-1, the V gene TRBV5-5, with TRBD1 as a possible D gene (5 bases). From germline, CDR1 is SGHKS and CDR2 YYEKEE (reference sequence). Trimming shortened V by 5 bases and J by 1 base, and 15 bases separated the two germline ends. The CDR3 length is 15 residues.

The chain uses TRBV21-1 and TRBJ2-3; TRBD2 was called by the table and not checked on the DNA. TRBV21-1 has pseudogene status. This CDR3 has 18 residues. As DNA, the CDR3 is TGTGCCAGCAGCACTACGGCAAGACTAGCGAATGTGACAGATACGCAGTATTTT. Protein sequence: CASSTTARLANVTDTQYF.

The genes are TRBV10-2 and TRBJ2-2; 12 bases are a match to TRBD2. Germline V gives CDR1 WSHSY, CDR2 SAAADI. The CDR3 covers 16 residues. Unmatched junction bases numbered 11, after V lost 8 bases and J lost 7 bases. CDR3 sequence reads: CASSDLAGGPVGELFF. The CDR3 coding sequence is TGCGCCAGCTCCGACCTAGCGGGGGGGCCTGTCGGGGAGCTGTTTTTT.